These 4 T cell receptor beta chains came from one sample sequenced in a study of T-cell reconstitution after alpha-beta-depleted transplantation in children. Preparation of the TCRbeta library involved a method that used unique molecular identifiers. TCRdb processed the PCR reads anew with MiXCR; each CDR3 protein has one entry. The table lists fewer than 450,000 distinct CDR3 sequences, around 15% of them singletons, with about 41% in the top ten. Sequencing used PBMCs, mostly from graft donor cells, obtained 360 days after TCRalphabeta/CD19-depleted stem cell transplant. The receptors were sampled from a male patient aged 2 to 9 who had a stem cell transplant for acute lymphoblastic leukemia, so the T cells may come from the graft donor.

The chain is built from TRBV4-3 and TRBJ2-7; no definite D call. The CDR3 spans 15 residues. The ends were cut back, 0 bases at V and 2 bases at J, with 11 bases in the middle. Germline-derived CDR1 and CDR2 are LGHNA and YSLEER. CDR3 in amino acids: CASSQDAVVPYEQYF. CDR3 nucleotide sequence: TGCGCCAGCAGCCAAGATGCCGTAGTTCCCTACGAGCAGTACTTC.

The chain carries TRBV5-6 and TRBJ2-1, with a weak D call TRBD2 (6 bases). V dropped 0 bases and J dropped 15 bases, with 19 bases sitting between them. The CDR3 spans 14 residues. The germline V gene has CDR1 SGHDT and CDR2 YYEEEE. The CDR3 protein is CASSLGLDRFYLFF. As DNA, the CDR3 is TGTGCCAGCAGCTTGGGACTAGATCGCTTCTACCTGTTCTTC.

The J gene is TRBJ2-3, the V gene TRBV7-9, with a tentative D call TRBD1 (7 bases). Trimming removed 5 bases from V and 3 bases from J, with 18 bases in between. CDR3 length equals 16 residues. Germline CDR1 is SEHNR and CDR2 is FQNEAQ (reference sequence). The CDR3 DNA is TGTGCCAGCAGCCCAACCCGACAGGGAGGTACAGATACGCAGTATTTT. Its translation: CASSPTRQGGTDTQYF.

This clonotype was detected a few times. The chain has TRBV7-2 and TRBJ2-7; D may match TRBD1 or TRBD2 (7 bases each). Per germline, CDR1 SGHTA and CDR2 FQGNSA. V was clipped by 5 bases and J by 4 bases, with 18 bases between them. The length of the CDR3 is 15 residues. The CDR3, as DNA: TGTGCCAGCAGCAACGACAGGGAGGGGCGTTACGAGCAGTACTTC. As protein: CASSNDREGRYEQYF. The entire variable domain, with the rest obtained from reference TRBV7-2 and TRBJ2-7, is as follows: GAGVSQSPSNKVTEKGKDVELRCDPISGHTALYWYRQSLGQGLEFLIYFQGNSAPDKSGLPSDRFSAERTGGSVSTLTIQRTQQEDSAVYLCASSNDREGRYEQYFGPGTRLTVT.